Below, one T cell receptor (beta chain) is given with its context. At collection, donors were nominally healthy, but unrecorded immune exposures were probable. The source of the sample is a study of cytomegalovirus exposure and HLA in healthy donors. Amplification used 60 Vbeta primers and 13 Jbeta primers. The assay was immunoSEQ multiplex PCR, and TCRdb's table has in-frame clones only and misses some. This sample has some 150,000 clones; roughly three quarters occur once, and the top ten carry roughly 4.9%. V lost 4 bases, J lost 5 bases, and 5 bases stayed unmatched. The CDR3 runs to 15 residues. Per germline, CDR1 SEHNR and CDR2 FQNEAQ (reference sequence).

This TCR was recovered from a woman in her forties or fifties in good health and CMV-seronegative. The chain couples TRBV7-9 to TRBJ2-1; TRBD1 aligns across 10 bases. Sequencing input: PBMCs. The CDR3 DNA reads TGTGCCAGCAGCTCTGGGACAGGGGTACACAATGAGCAGTTCTTC. It specifies CASSSGTGVHNEQFF.